One T cell receptor (beta chain) is described in this entry. While infection was still active, Seattle patients were enrolled and then followed longitudinally. Germline V gene data show CDR1 as SGHAT and CDR2 as FQNNGV. V was clipped by 5 bases and J by 5 bases; unmatched bases: 3. CDR3 length equals 12 residues. Methods used by the authors: Reference gene primer amplification in the assay estimated nucleated cell counts. Clones were read by immunoSEQ multiplex PCR, and TCRdb kept only the in-frame ones, dropping some. Clonal size and the V and J genes are those of that table, whereas D and trimming came from the DNA. The sample lists approximately 160,000 clones, approximately 93% occurring once. This specimen belongs to a study of blood T cell repertoires in COVID-19. Study-level information: Sites across the United States, Italy and Spain contributed samples from acute and convalescent COVID-19. PBMCs, B-cell-depleted T cells, or T cells were the source of the cDNA or gDNA that made up the material.

J is TRBJ2-7 and V is TRBV11-2, with 7 bases matching TRBD1. Material for sequencing was peripheral blood. This sequence was found in a woman in her fifties or sixties with COVID-19, enrolled during active disease. The CDR3 DNA follows: TGTGCCAGCAGCCCCGACAGGGACGAGCAGTACTTC. It is translated as CASSPDRDEQYF.